The 21 T cell receptor beta chains reported below all come from one sample, sequenced in a study of Ad26.COV2.S vaccination and SARS-CoV-2 variants. Data came from immunoSEQ multiplex PCR; TCRdb stores just in-frame clones and leaves some out. The sample lists about 420,000 clones, 70% to 90% occurring once. Treatment of the sample: roughly 19 received Ad26.COV2.S at low or high dose, single or two shots; about 5 received placebo; per-sample allocation not given. On day 63 after the first injection, vaccine and placebo recipients gave samples. This specimen consisted of peripheral blood, obtained in a trial of Ad26.COV2.S vaccine versus placebo. These receptors all stem from a person aged 18-65 years who received the Ad26.COV2.S COVID-19 vaccine or a placebo.

Details on this clone: The sample carries other DNA sequences with the same CDR3. The CDR3 coding sequence is TGTGCCAGTAGTATAGGAGACAGGGGGTATCAGCCCCAGCATTTT. This encodes CASSIGDRGYQPQHF. The rearrangement joins TRBV19 to TRBJ1-5; 9 bases align to TRBD1. The V gene end was trimmed by 1 base and the J gene end by 5 bases; junction bases not matched to a gene: 3. The CDR3 extends over 15 amino acids. Germline CDR1 LNHDA, CDR2 SQIVND (reference sequence).

The chain employs TRBV7-9 and TRBJ1-1; D is ambiguous. Germline values: CDR1 SEHNR, CDR2 FQNEAQ (reference sequence). The length of the CDR3 is 14 residues. Deletions cut 3 bases from V and 1 base from J, with 9 bases between. CDR3 bases: TGTGCCAGCAGCTTCCCCGGACGGAACACTGAAGCTTTCTTT. Translation gives CASSFPGRNTEAFF.

The chain joins TRBV4-1 to TRBJ2-7, with 15 bases fitting TRBD2. Germline V gene sequence: CDR1 MGHRA, CDR2 YSYEKL. The CDR3 length is 16 residues. The V segment lost 2 bases and the J segment 6 bases; nucleotides outside the gene matches: 5. CDR3 DNA sequence: TGCGCCAGCAGCCAACGGACTAGCGGGGGGGCGTCCGAGCAGTACTTC. It encodes CASSQRTSGGASEQYF.

The genes are TRBV7-9 and TRBJ1-2; TRBD1 aligns across 7 bases. The CDR3 consists of 15 residues. Germline loops: CDR1 SEHNR, CDR2 FQNEAQ (reference sequence). The V gene end was trimmed by 1 base and the J gene end by 4 bases; junction bases not matched to a gene: 6. CDR3 region: CASSLGGGTAYGYTF. The CDR3 nucleotides are TGTGCCAGCAGCTTAGGGGGAGGGACAGCCTATGGCTACACCTTC.

The gene calls are TRBV10-1 and TRBJ2-3; no clear D gene. CDR1 WNHNN and CDR2 SYGVQD come from the germline V gene (reference sequence). The CDR3 extends over 11 amino acids. Deletions cut 3 bases from V and 2 bases from J, with 0 bases between. CDR3: CASSDTDTQYF. The CDR3 DNA reads TGCGCCAGCAGTGACACAGATACGCAGTATTTT.

The chain employs TRBV10-2 and TRBJ2-7; 8 bases agree with TRBD1. Germline V gene lookup returns CDR1 WSHSY and CDR2 SAAADI. The CDR3 is 13 amino acids. V was clipped by 9 bases and J by 3 bases; unmatched bases: 7. The CDR3 here is CASRIDRGYEQYF. The CDR3 DNA sequence: TGCGCCAGTAGAATAGACAGGGGCTACGAGCAGTACTTC.

V usage is TRBV6-1 and J usage is TRBJ1-5, with D possibly TRBD1 on 6 matching bases. The V and J ends lost 4 bases and 0 bases respectively, with 13 bases between them. The CDR3 spans 16 residues. CDR1 MNHNS and CDR2 SASEGT come from the germline V gene. CDR3 loop: CASSVQTGHSNQPQHF. The CDR3 bases are TGTGCCAGCAGTGTTCAGACGGGACATAGCAATCAGCCCCAGCATTTT.

The genes are TRBV21-1 and TRBJ1-1. TRBV21-1 is labeled a pseudogene. The CDR3 consists of 11 residues. CDR3 loop: CASVPGTEAFF. CDR3 in DNA: TGTGCCAGCGTGCCGGGCACTGAAGCTTTCTTT.

J is TRBJ2-5 and V is TRBV5-1; 8 positions agree with TRBD1. The CDR3 length is 15 residues. Looked up from germline, CDR1 is SGHRS and CDR2 is YFSETQ. With V trimmed by 4 bases and J by 2 bases, 7 bases remained unmatched. CDR3 region: CASSRGTGRQETQYF. The CDR3 DNA reads as TGCGCCAGCAGCAGGGGGACAGGTCGTCAAGAGACCCAGTACTTC.

The rearrangement joins TRBV11-2 to TRBJ2-5, with 11 bases that match TRBD2. This CDR3 region has 16 residues. V shed 5 bases and J 5 bases; nucleotides not matched to a gene: 10. Germline CDR1 SGHAT, CDR2 FQNNGV. The CDR3 loop reads CASSQYSGGAFETQYF. Here the CDR3 DNA reads TGTGCCAGCAGCCAGTATAGCGGGGGGGCCTTTGAGACCCAGTACTTC.

The chain recombines TRBV11-2 with TRBJ1-1; a possible D gene is TRBD1 (5 bases). V was cut by 4 bases and J by 3 bases, with 15 bases left in between. This CDR3 contains 15 residues. Germline V CDR1 and CDR2: SGHAT, FQNNGV. CDR3 amino acids: CASSSRDLWDTEAFF. The CDR3 coding sequence is TGTGCCAGCAGCTCCAGGGATCTTTGGGACACTGAAGCTTTCTTT.

CDR3 DNA: TGTGCCAGCAGCGGGCAAGACTCCAACTATGGCTACACCTTC. Translation: CASSGQDSNYGYTF. The chain combines TRBV3-1 (or the pseudogene TRBV3-2) with TRBJ1-2; no clear D. The CDR3 is 14 residues long. CDR1 is LGHDT and CDR2 is YNNKEL in the germline V gene (reference sequence). Trimming removed 5 bases at V and 2 bases at J, with 12 bases between.

The chain employs TRBV4-2 and TRBJ1-4; perhaps TRBD1 as D (5 bases). This CDR3 spans 20 amino acids. V lost 0 bases, J lost 4 bases, and 24 bases lay in between. Germline V CDR1 and CDR2: LGHNA, YNFKEQ. CDR3 sequence (DNA): TGTGCCAGCAGCCAAGAATCAGTCGACGGGGGACCTCTAAATAATGAAAAACTGTTTTTT. Translating it yields CASSQESVDGGPLNNEKLFF.

The CDR3 nucleotides are TGTGCCAGCTCCTGGGGAAGTAGCAACACCGGGGAGCTGTTTTTT. Translated: CASSWGSSNTGELFF. The chain is built from TRBV25-1 and TRBJ2-2; D not certain. The CDR3 contains 15 residues. Germline V CDR1 and CDR2: MGHDK, SYGVNS. V lost 8 bases and J 2 bases, leaving 15 bases between the germline ends. Combining the CDR3 with reference TRBV25-1 and TRBJ2-2 gives the whole variable domain EADIYQTPRYLVIGTGKKITLECSQTMGHDKMYWYQQDPGMELHLIHYSYGVNSTEKGDLSSESTVSRIRTEHFPLTLESARPSHTSQYLCASSWGSSNTGELFFGEGSRLTVL.

The chain couples TRBV5-1 to TRBJ2-2, with 10 bases matching TRBD2. Germline V gives CDR1 SGHRS, CDR2 YFSETQ. The CDR3 runs to 16 residues. J gave up 4 bases and V 0 bases, and 3 bases lay outside the gene matches. The CDR3 loop is CASSLVAGGTTGELFF. DNA of the CDR3: TGCGCCAGCAGCTTGGTAGCGGGGGGAACCACCGGGGAGCTGTTTTTT.

This chain uses TRBV4-3 with TRBJ1-2; tentatively, D is TRBD1 (5 bases). CDR1 and CDR2 from the germline V gene are LGHNA and YSLEER. Trimming shortened V by 1 base and J by 11 bases, and 14 bases separated the two germline ends. This CDR3 region has 13 residues. CDR3: CASSQVRDPHYTF. Here the CDR3 DNA reads TGCGCCAGCAGCCAAGTTAGGGACCCCCATTACACCTTC.

The V call is TRBV19, the J call TRBJ2-7, with 7 bases that match TRBD1. This CDR3 is 15 amino acids long. Germline V gives CDR1 LNHDA, CDR2 SQIVND (reference sequence). The J segment lost 4 bases and the V segment lost 4 bases, leaving 10 bases of the junction unmatched. Written as DNA, the CDR3 is TGTGCCAGTAGTACCTCAGGGGGAAGTTCGTACGAGCAGTACTTC. This translates into CASSTSGGSSYEQYF. Filled out from reference TRBV19 and TRBJ2-7, the complete variable domain reads DGGITQSPKYLFRKEGQNVTLSCEQNLNHDAMYWYRQDPGQGLRLIYYSQIVNDFQKGDIAEGYSVSREKKESFPLTVTSAQKNPTAFYLCASSTSGGSSYEQYFGPGTRLTVT.

The rearrangement joins TRBV6-6 to TRBJ1-2, with D unclear. V was trimmed by 0 bases and J by 5 bases, leaving 7 bases between them. Germline V gene data show CDR1 as MNHNY and CDR2 as SVGAGI (reference sequence). This CDR3 is built from 13 residues. The DNA for the CDR3 is TGTGCCAGCAGTTACTCTAATGGGTATGGCTACACCTTC. This sequence encodes CASSYSNGYGYTF.

This clone was recorded a few times. The V and J genes are TRBV5-1 and TRBJ2-7; no clear D gene. Trimming shortened V by 4 bases and J by 0 bases, and 11 bases separated the two germline ends. The germline gives CDR1 SGHRS, CDR2 YFSETQ. This CDR3 comprises 14 residues. The CDR3 here is CASSTTDLSYEQYF. DNA of the CDR3: TGCGCCAGCAGCACGACTGATCTCTCCTACGAGCAGTACTTC.

This chain joins TRBV6-4 and TRBJ1-2; D gene ambiguous. Trimming took off 2 bases at V and 8 bases at J, with 9 bases between the two ends. Germline CDR1 MRHNA, CDR2 SNTAGT. CDR3 size: 12 residues. The CDR3 nucleotides are TGTGCCAGCAGTGACGGTACACAAGGCTACACCTTC. Encoded protein: CASSDGTQGYTF.

The J gene is TRBJ2-5, the V gene TRBV24-1; unclear D gene. The germline V gene encodes CDR1 KGHDR and CDR2 SFDVKD. The V end lost 9 bases, the J end lost 1 base, and 8 bases lay between the germline ends. CDR3 length: 12 residues. The CDR3 loop reads CATSGVQETQYF. Written as DNA, the CDR3 is TGTGCCACCTCCGGAGTCCAAGAGACCCAGTACTTC.